This TCR beta chain was profiled in a study of beta chain features in type 1 diabetes. Regarding the study as a whole: PCR could preferentially amplify shorter templates, alike in patients and controls.

Turning to this clone: As yet, its antigen is unknown.

Averaging roughly 120 mL, one heparinised blood draw came from each individual donor. A sort by CD45RO/CCR7/CD25/CD127/CD95/CD27 yielded CD4+ naive, central memory, regulatory and stem cell-like memory cells. The V gene's germline CDR1 is SGHDT and CDR2 YYEEEE. This CDR3 is 13 amino acids long. Between the trimmed V and J ends, which lost 6 bases and 2 bases, there was a span of 11 bases. cDNA synthesis used the whole RNA isolate, giving expressed TCRB sequences. The protocol was immunoSEQ multiplex PCR, while the TCRdb copy is restricted to in-frame clones and leaves out a portion. Of 130,000 to 150,000 clones in the sample, nearly 9.5% were seen once.

The receptor was isolated from a man aged 18 to 35 in good health. Input material: central memory CD4+ T cells from blood. This chain joins TRBV5-6 and TRBJ1-2; tentative D call: TRBD1 (5 bases). CDR3 nucleotides: TGTGCCAGCATCGGGGGAACCAACTATGGCTACACCTTC. As protein: CASIGGTNYGYTF.